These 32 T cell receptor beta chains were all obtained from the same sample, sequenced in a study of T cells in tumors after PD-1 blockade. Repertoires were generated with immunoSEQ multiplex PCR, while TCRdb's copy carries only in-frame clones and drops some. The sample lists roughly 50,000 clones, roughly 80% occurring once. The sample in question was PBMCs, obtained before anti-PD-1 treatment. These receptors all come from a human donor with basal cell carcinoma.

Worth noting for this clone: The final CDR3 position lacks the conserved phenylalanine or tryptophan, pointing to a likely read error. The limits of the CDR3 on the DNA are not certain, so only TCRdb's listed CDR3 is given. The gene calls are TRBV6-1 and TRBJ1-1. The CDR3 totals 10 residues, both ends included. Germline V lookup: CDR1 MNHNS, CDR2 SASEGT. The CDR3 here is CASSEFSHFL.

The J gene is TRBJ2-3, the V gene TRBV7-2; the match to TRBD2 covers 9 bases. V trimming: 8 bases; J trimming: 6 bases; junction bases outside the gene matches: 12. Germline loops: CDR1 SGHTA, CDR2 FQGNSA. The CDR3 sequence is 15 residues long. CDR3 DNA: TGTGCCAGCTATACCTCCAAGCGGGGGGCCGATACGCAGTATTTT. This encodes CASYTSKRGADTQYF.

In DNA, the CDR3 is TGTGCCAGTAGTATGTCAGGGGAGACAGATACGCAGTATTTT. Translated: CASSMSGETDTQYF. The rearrangement joins TRBV19 to TRBJ2-3, with D perhaps TRBD1 (6 bases). The V and J ends lost 3 bases and 3 bases respectively, with 10 bases between them. Per the germline V gene, CDR1 is LNHDA and CDR2 is SQIVND (reference sequence). The CDR3 has 14 residues.

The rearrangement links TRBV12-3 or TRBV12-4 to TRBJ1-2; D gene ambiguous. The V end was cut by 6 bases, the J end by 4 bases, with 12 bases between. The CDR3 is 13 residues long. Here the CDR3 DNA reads TGTGCCAGCAGCGTTCAGGATTCCTATGGCTACACCTTC. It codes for CASSVQDSYGYTF.

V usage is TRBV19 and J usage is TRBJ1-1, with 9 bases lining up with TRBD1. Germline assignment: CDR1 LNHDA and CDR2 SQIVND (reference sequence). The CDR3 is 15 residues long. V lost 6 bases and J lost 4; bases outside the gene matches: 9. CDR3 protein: CASRQGAFSGTEAFF. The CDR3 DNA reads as TGTGCCAGTAGACAGGGGGCATTTTCGGGCACTGAAGCTTTCTTT.

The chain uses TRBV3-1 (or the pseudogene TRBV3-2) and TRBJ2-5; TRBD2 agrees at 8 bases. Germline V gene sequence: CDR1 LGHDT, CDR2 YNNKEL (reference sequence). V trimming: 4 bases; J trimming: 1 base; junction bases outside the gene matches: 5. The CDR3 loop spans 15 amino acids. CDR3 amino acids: CASSLYAGGQETQYF. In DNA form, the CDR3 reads TGTGCCAGCAGCCTCTATGCGGGGGGCCAAGAGACCCAGTACTTC.

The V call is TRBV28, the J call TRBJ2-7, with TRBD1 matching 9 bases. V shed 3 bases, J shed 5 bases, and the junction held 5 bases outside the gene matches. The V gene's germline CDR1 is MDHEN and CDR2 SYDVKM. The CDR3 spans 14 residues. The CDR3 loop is CASSFTGGGDEQYF. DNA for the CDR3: TGTGCCAGCAGTTTTACAGGGGGCGGGGACGAGCAGTACTTC.

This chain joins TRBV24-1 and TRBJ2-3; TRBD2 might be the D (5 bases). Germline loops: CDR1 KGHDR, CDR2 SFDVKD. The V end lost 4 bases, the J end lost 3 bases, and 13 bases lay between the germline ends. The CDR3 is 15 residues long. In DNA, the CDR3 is TGTGCCACCAGTGAGAGGGAGTATAATACAGATACGCAGTATTTT. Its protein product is CATSEREYNTDTQYF.

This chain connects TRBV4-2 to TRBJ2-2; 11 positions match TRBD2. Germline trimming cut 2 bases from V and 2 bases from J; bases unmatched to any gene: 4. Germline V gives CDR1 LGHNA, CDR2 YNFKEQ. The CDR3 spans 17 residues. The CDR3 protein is CASSQRLAGLNTGELFF. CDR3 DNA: TGTGCCAGCAGCCAACGACTAGCGGGGCTCAACACCGGGGAGCTGTTTTTT.

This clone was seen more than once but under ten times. CDR3 residues: CASSQDSPASGGPQYF. In DNA form, the CDR3 reads TGTGCCAGCAGCCAAGATTCGCCGGCTAGCGGGGGGCCTCAGTACTTC. J is TRBJ2-7 and V is TRBV4-2; 11 nucleotides align to TRBD2. There are 16 residues in the CDR3. The germline gives CDR1 LGHNA, CDR2 YNFKEQ. The trim removed 0 bases at V and 10 bases at J, leaving 11 bases unmatched.

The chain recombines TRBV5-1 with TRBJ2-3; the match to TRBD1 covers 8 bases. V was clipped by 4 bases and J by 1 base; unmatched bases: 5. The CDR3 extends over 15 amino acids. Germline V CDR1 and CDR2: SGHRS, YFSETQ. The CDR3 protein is CASSNGQGGTDTQYF. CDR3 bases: TGCGCCAGCAGCAACGGACAGGGCGGCACAGATACGCAGTATTTT.

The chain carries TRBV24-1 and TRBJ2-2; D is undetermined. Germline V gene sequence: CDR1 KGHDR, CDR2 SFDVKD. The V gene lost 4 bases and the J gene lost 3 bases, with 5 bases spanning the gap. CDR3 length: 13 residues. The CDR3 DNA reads TGTGCCACCAGTGACGATGACACCGGGGAGCTGTTTTTT. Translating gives CATSDDDTGELFF.

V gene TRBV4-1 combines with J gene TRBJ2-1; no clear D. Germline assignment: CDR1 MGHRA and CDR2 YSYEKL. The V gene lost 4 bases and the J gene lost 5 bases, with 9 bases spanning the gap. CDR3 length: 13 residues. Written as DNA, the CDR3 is TGCGCCAGCAGCCCCAGCCCCAACAATGAGCAGTTCTTC. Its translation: CASSPSPNNEQFF.

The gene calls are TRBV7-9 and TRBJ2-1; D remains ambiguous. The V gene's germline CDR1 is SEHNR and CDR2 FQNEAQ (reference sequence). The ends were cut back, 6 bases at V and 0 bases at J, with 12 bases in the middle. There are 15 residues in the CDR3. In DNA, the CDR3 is TGTGCCAGCAGTCACAGTGAGTTCTCCTACAATGAGCAGTTCTTC. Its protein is CASSHSEFSYNEQFF.

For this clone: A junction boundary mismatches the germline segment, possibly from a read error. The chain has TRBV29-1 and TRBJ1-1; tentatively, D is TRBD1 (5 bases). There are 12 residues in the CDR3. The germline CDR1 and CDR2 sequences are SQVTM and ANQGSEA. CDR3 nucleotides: TGCAGCGTTGTGGGGGTGAAGACTGAAGCTTTCTTT. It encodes CSVVGVKTEAFF.

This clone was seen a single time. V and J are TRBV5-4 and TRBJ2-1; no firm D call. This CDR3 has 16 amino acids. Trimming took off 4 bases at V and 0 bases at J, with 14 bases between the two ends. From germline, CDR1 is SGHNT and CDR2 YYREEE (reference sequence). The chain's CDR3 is CASSRSGPSSYNEQFF. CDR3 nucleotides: TGTGCCAGCAGCCGGTCGGGTCCGAGCTCCTACAATGAGCAGTTCTTC.

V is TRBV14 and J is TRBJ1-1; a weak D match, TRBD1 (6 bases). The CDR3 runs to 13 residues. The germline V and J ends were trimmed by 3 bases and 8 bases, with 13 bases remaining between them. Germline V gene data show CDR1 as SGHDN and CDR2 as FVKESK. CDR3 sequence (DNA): TGTGCCAGCAGCCATGGGTCGGGGACAGAAGCTTTCTTT. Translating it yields CASSHGSGTEAFF.

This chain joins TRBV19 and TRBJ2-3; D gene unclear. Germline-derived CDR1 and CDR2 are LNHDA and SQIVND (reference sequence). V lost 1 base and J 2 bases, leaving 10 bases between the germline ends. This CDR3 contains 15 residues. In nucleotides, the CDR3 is TGTGCCAGTAGTATAGGCAACCCCTACACAGATACGCAGTATTTT. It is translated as CASSIGNPYTDTQYF.

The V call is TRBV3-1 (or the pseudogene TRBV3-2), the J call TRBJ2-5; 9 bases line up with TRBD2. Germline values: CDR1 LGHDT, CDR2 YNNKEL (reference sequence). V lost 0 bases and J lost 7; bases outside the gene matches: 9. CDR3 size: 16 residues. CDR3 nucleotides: TGTGCCAGCAGCCAAGACGGCGCGGGGGGGGGTCGGACCCAGTACTTC. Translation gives CASSQDGAGGGRTQYF.

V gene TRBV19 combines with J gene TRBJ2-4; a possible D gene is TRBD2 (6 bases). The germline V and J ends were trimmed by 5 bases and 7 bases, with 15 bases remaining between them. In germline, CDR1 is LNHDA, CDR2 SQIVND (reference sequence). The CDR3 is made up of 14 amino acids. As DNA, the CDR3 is TGTGCCAGTAGTTCTCGGGCGGGATTCAACATTCAGTACTTC. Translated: CASSSRAGFNIQYF.

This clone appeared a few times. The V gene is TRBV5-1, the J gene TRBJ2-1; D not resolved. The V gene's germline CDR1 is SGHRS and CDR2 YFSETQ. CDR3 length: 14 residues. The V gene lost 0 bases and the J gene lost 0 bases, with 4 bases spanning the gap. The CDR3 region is CASSLVGSYNEQFF. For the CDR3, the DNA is TGCGCCAGCAGCTTGGTTGGCTCCTACAATGAGCAGTTCTTC. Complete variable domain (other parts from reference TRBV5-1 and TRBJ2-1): KAGVTQTPRYLIKTRGQQVTLSCSPISGHRSVSWYQQTPGQGLQFLFEYFSETQRNKGNFPGRFSGRQFSNSRSEMNVSTLELGDSALYLCASSLVGSYNEQFFGPGTRLTVL.

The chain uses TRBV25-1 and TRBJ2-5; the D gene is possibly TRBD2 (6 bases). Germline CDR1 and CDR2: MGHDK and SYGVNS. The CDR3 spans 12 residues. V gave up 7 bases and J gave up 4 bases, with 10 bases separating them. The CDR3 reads CASMRGGETQYF. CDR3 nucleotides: TGTGCCAGCATGAGGGGAGGAGAGACCCAGTACTTC. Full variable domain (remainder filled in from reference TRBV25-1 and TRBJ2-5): EADIYQTPRYLVIGTGKKITLECSQTMGHDKMYWYQQDPGMELHLIHYSYGVNSTEKGDLSSESTVSRIRTEHFPLTLESARPSHTSQYLCASMRGGETQYFGPGTRLLVL.

The CDR3 is CASSPLAVPRTDTQYF. CDR3 in DNA: TGTGCCAGCAGCCCTCTAGCGGTTCCCCGCACAGATACGCAGTATTTT. V gene TRBV7-6 combines with J gene TRBJ2-3, with 7 bases that match TRBD2. CDR1 and CDR2 (germline): SGHVS, FNYEAQ. V trimming: 5 bases; J trimming: 1 base; junction bases outside the gene matches: 9. The CDR3 runs 16 residues.

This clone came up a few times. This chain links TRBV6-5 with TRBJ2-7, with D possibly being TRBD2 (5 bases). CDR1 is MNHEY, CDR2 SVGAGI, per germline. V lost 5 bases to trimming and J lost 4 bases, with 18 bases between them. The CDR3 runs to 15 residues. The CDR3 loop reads CASSMNPGTSYEQYF. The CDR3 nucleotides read TGTGCCAGCAGTATGAACCCGGGAACCTCATACGAGCAGTACTTC.

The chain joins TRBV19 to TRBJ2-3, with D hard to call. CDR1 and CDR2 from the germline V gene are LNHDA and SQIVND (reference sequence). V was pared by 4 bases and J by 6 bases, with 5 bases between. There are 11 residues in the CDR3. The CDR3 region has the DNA TGTGCCAGTAGTAACCCCGATACGCAGTATTTT. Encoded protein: CASSNPDTQYF.

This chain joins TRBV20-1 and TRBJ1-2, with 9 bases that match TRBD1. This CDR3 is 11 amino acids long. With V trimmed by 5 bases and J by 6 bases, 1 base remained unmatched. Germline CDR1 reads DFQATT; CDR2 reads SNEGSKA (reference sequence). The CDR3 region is CSARQGDGYTF. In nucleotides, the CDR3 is TGCAGTGCTCGACAGGGGGATGGCTACACCTTC.

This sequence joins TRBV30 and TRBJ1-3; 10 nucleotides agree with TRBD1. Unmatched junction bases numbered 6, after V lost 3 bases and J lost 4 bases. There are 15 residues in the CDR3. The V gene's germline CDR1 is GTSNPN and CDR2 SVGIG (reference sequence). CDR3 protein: CAWRDRGLGGNTIYF. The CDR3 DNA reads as TGTGCCTGGAGAGACAGGGGGCTGGGAGGAAACACCATATATTTT.

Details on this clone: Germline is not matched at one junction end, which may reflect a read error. The CDR3 DNA reads as TGCGCCAGCAGCCCCGATGGCGTACCCGTGATCTTC. Protein product: CASSPDGVPVIF. This chain links TRBV5-1 with TRBJ2-1; no definite D call. This CDR3 spans 12 amino acids. Germline values: CDR1 SGHRS, CDR2 YFSETQ.

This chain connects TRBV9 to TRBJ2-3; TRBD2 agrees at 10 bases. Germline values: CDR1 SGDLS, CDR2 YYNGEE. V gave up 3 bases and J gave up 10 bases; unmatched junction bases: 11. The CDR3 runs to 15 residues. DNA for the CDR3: TGTGCCAGCAGCGGTAGGGCTAGCGGGGGTCAGGCGCAGTATTTT. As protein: CASSGRASGGQAQYF.

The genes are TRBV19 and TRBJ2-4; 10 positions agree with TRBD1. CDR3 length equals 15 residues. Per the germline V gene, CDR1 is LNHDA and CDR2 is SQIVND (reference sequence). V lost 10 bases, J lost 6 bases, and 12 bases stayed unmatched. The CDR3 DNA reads TGTGCCACTTCCATACCCGGGACAGGGGTAAACATTCAGTACTTC. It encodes CATSIPGTGVNIQYF. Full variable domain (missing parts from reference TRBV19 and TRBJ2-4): DGGITQSPKYLFRKEGQNVTLSCEQNLNHDAMYWYRQDPGQGLRLIYYSQIVNDFQKGDIAEGYSVSREKKESFPLTVTSAQKNPTAFYLCATSIPGTGVNIQYFGAGTRLSVL.

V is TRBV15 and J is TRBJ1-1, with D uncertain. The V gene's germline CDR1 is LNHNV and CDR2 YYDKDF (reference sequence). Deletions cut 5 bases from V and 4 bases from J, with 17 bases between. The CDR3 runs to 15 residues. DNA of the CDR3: TGTGCCACCAGCGGAGTAGAGATTCTGAGCACTGAAGCTTTCTTT. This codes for CATSGVEILSTEAFF.

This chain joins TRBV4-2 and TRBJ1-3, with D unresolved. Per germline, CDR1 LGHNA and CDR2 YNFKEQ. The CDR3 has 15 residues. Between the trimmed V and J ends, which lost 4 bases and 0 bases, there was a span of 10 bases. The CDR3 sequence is CASSRSDSSGNTIYF. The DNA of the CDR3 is TGTGCCAGCAGCCGGTCAGATTCCTCTGGAAACACCATATATTTT.